This TCR beta chain was sequenced during a study of T-cell memory formation after mild COVID-19 (dated by TCRdb to about 2021). In terms of the full investigation: TCR sequence clusters from the two donors were found to be largely donor specific. In a couple of donors, T-cell clones that expanded and contracted after mild COVID-19 were followed by sequencing TCRalpha and TCRbeta repertoires longitudinally. The cohort was made up of two young adult volunteers, one female and one male, who were previously healthy.

PBMCs were isolated by Ficoll-Paque density gradient centrifugation. Concerning this clonotype: Its recognized antigen is unknown. Per-nucleotide qualities are absent, and no much larger clonotype sits a single base away.

The CDR3, from cysteine to phenylalanine, totals 15 residues. Only the CDR3 DNA is retained, 45 bases long and in frame from the first base. Based on the germline V gene, the CDR1 and CDR2 sequences are SGDLS and YYNGEE. V is cut back by 4 bases and J by 5 bases, with 7 bases in the junction unmatched. Sequenced using an Illumina NovaSeq 6000. TCRalpha and TCRbeta cDNA libraries were constructed by 5'RACE with constant-segment primers, with sample barcodes and unique molecular identifiers being introduced. Trizol reagent was used to extract RNA from every sample. The libraries were amplified in two PCR steps, and the second step added a second sample barcode and Illumina TruSeq adapters. Sequencing of libraries was performed on an Illumina NovaSeq with 2 x 150 bp paired-end reads. The study's processing was this. With migec v1.2.7, reads were demultiplexed and then collapsed into UMI-guided consensus sequences. With mixcr v2.1.11, UMI consensuses were aligned to TRA and TRB V and J templates and assembled into clonotypes. A clonotype was counted as expanded or contracted only when both edgeR and NoisET called the clonotype significant, with the noise models trained on biological replicates. For edgeR calls, the thresholds were a false discovery rate-adjusted p below 0.01 and a log2 fold-change of 1. As an exploratory analysis of dynamics, max-normalized trajectories of the 1000 most abundant clonotypes were examined with PCA combined with hierarchical clustering. The CD4 or CD8 phenotype of responding clones was assigned using the separately sequenced CD4+ and CD8+ repertoires. Starting from the raw public reads, TCRdb applied fastp trimming at Q25, assembled clones with MiXCR and retained in-frame beta chains. Duplicate CDR3 protein sequences are folded into a single record with the most common DNA and genes. The V and J calls were not made by the authors but by TCRdb's processing. This sample is represented by 300,000 to 400,000 distinct CDR3 sequences; 28% of them were singletons. The ten largest account for about 13% of the sample.

What the study reported, not specific to this receptor: Some responding clones were detected in pre-infection memory, which suggested that pre-existing cross-reactive memory T cells had joined the SARS-CoV-2 response. Clones that contracted from day 15 to 85 showed balanced CD4/CD8 phenotypes, whereas a second wave of clones that expanded from day 15 to 37 leaned towards CD4+. Contracting CD4+ clones were found mainly in CM and EM memory subsets, while CD8+ clones were enriched in EMRA. The study covered only a couple of mild cases, and larger cohorts including severe cases with pre-infection samples were considered necessary. The second-wave clones that peaked on day 37 were not confirmed to be SARS-CoV-2 specific.

The receptor comes from an adult woman who had mild COVID-19 (a few samples of this study predate the infection). The sample titles of this study are shuffled in the database, so cell type and time point are left out; the donor was told from shared clones. The sequencing input was PBMCs or a T cell subset sorted from them (not recorded which). Recombination joined TRBV9 with TRBJ2-2, and 8 bases in between align with TRBD1. CDR3 region: CASSLRTGYTGELFF. The nucleotides read TGTGCCAGCAGCCTAAGGACAGGGTATACCGGGGAGCTGTTTTTT.